This T cell receptor beta chain is from a study of cytomegalovirus exposure and HLA in healthy donors (dated by TCRdb to 2016 to 2017). With regard to the full study: In an earlier analysis of approximately 500 of the donors, 250 to 300 Gb of sequence data and 117 million unique TCR beta sequences from about 179 million T cells were reported. An early release that covered roughly 600 HLA-typed donors contained about 290 gigabases of sequencing data and some 87 million unique TCR sequences. Among the roughly 370 genotyped donors, around 79% belonged to the genetic ancestry cluster associated with self-reported Caucasian donors. The study aimed to test whether signatures of past pathogen exposure could be identified by cataloging public T cell receptors. The T cell repertoires of some 670 subjects were profiled by immunosequencing and related to cytomegalovirus serostatus. In addition to the first cohort of roughly 700 subjects, a separate validation cohort of under 150 different subjects was used. To predict cytomegalovirus infection status, the study combined high-throughput TCR immunosequencing, statistical association of individual TCRs with disease status, and machine learning. A later analysis re-examined previously published TCR beta repertoires from just over 650 donors and added high-resolution HLA genotyping to investigate patterns of TCR occurrence. Rather than drawing on any new phenotypic data, the later analysis identified candidate immune exposures from TCR beta sequences and the way those sequences occurred across donors. To decide whether each TCR beta V gene segment behaved as functional or pseudogenic, an earlier analysis of approximately 590 of the donors relied on high-throughput TCR beta sequencing. Donor age, sex, ethnicity and CMV serostatus were compiled together with the repertoire data. A later genetic analysis used genome-wide SNP genotypes for about three fifths of the roughly 700 donors, treating that subset as a discovery cohort. All discovery cohort repertoires had been generated using a single sequencing platform. HLA typing included class I and class II loci at four-digit resolution. Typing coverage differed by locus: A, B, C, DRB1 and DQB1 were typed in roughly 620-640 donors, DQA1 in 500 to 550, DPA1 in approximately 600, and DPB1 in just under 480. Because of strong linkage in the cohort, roughly five DR-DQ haplotypes were treated as single units for association and clustering. On average, roughly 240,000 unique TCR beta nucleotide sequences were sequenced per donor among about 400 genotyped donors of the cohort, with roughly 18% of those sequences being non-productive. Points the paper makes about the study in general: Assigning TCR associations to individual alleles was difficult when HLA alleles, especially DR and DQ, strongly co-occurred. Because some donors lacked HLA typing at each locus, the association tests relied only on the typed subset. A further reported finding was that TCR beta sequences accurately predicted the HLA-A and HLA-B alleles for most subjects in the first cohort. In an earlier analysis of some 500 of the donors, most TCR beta V segments appeared in productive rearrangements about 87% or about 30% of the time, broadly matching IMGT annotations. The presence/absence analyses assumed that sequencing depth was roughly uniform across donors, and that assumption may not be true. In the study, 150 to 200 TCR beta chains were listed as associated with cytomegalovirus. According to the authors, the approach could potentially be generalized to other disease states and immunological phenotypes. Most CMV-associated TCR beta chains appeared to be HLA-restricted in a later analysis, and the HLA associations seemed to be driven largely by CMV exposure. The cohort was sequenced for TCR beta chains only, and without alpha or paired-chain data the features that could be detected were limited. Because counts were too low, 15 to 20 rarely observed V segments, including chromosome 9 orphons, were excluded from the earlier analysis of 587 of the donors. According to a later analysis, parvovirus B19, influenza, CMV and Epstein-Barr virus appeared linked to several top co-occurrence clusters. A later analysis found that TCR association rates varied across HLA loci, with DRB1 alleles showing the most associated TCRs and HLA-C alleles the fewest. Some IMGT-functional V segments, including TRBV6-2 and TRBV6-3, could not be distinguished by the 87-base-pair reads and were therefore excluded. In a later genetic analysis, fewer N-insertions in productive TCRs were reported among donors in an Asian-associated ancestry cluster than the roughly 640-donor mean. In a later analysis, some 18,000 TCR beta sequences were associated with specific HLA alleles at a false discovery rate of 0.05. Across donors, most TCR sequences were observed very rarely, whereas some public TCRs were present in many individuals. In a later analysis, HLA-associated TCR beta chains were found to be more clonally expanded and to have lower generation probabilities than equally common non-associated chains. The classifier was reported to diagnose cytomegalovirus status with high specificity and sensitivity in both the original and validation cohorts. A group of highly shared sequence variants was considered likely to be a technical artifact of the sequencing pipeline. In a later genetic analysis, a missense DCLRE1C variant was associated with V-gene and J-gene trimming of TCR beta chains, and the association was replicated in an independent cohort. In vitro tests confirmed that a few of the cytomegalovirus-associated TCR beta chains recognize cytomegalovirus antigens. CMV serostatus was the only immune exposure information available for the cohort. Correlated functional status among segregating V segments might be attributable to linkage disequilibrium, but an unknown experimental factor could not be ruled out.

The CDR3 measures 16 amino acids from cysteine to phenylalanine. Of all the DNA, just the CDR3 is kept, 48 bases in frame from base 1. V is cut back by 5 bases and J by 8 bases, with 13 bases in the junction unmatched. CDR1 SGHTA and CDR2 FQGNSA were looked up in the germline V gene. The cohort was made up of 666 healthy bone marrow donors. At the time of sampling, all cohort members were nominally healthy, though unrecorded immune exposures were likely present. The donor was CMV seronegative and belonged to the group of several hundred seronegative cohort members. A peripheral blood sample was collected from each donor, and TCR beta sequencing was performed on peripheral blood mononuclear cells. The Qiagen DNeasy Blood Extraction Kit was used to extract genomic DNA from the blood cell samples. Turning to this clone: Its antigen target is currently unknown. Per-base quality was not reported, and no clone a single base away is much larger than it.

The method was the immunoSEQ multiplex PCR assay. For the multiplex PCR, a mixture combining 60 forward primers for TCR Vbeta segments and 13 reverse primers for TCR Jbeta segments was used. A multiplex PCR assay on genomic DNA amplified the CDR3 region of rearranged TCR beta genes. The amplified TCR beta libraries were sequenced on the Illumina HiSeq System as 87-base-pair reads. On the study's bioinformatics: A later analysis tallied tens of millions of unique TCR beta chains across the 700 or so repertoires, and 10 million to 11 million of those chains were shared by two or more donors. To remove PCR and sequencing errors, raw reads were error-corrected and collapsed into unique sequences using a nearest-neighbor algorithm that merged closely related sequences. V, D and J gene segments were assigned by aligning CDR3 sequences to IMGT reference sequences. For a sequence to be retained, at least a six-nucleotide match to both a V gene segment and a J gene segment was required. A rearrangement counted as productive if the CDR3 had no stop codons and remained in frame with V and J, and every other rearrangement counted as non-productive. Following IMGT convention, CDR3 was defined as the stretch from the second conserved V-encoded cysteine up to the conserved J-encoded phenylalanine. The earlier analysis of about 570 of the donors excluded any sequence lacking an unambiguous match to a single V gene segment. In an earlier analysis of some 590 of the donors, a V segment was called functional when productive rearrangements were above 56.7%, and segregating when the standard deviation between donors exceeded 5%. A statistical classification framework was built to diagnose cytomegalovirus status from the catalog of TCR beta chain sequences. A later analysis assigned V and J genes by comparing TCR nucleotide sequences with IMGT/GENE-DB human TR gene sequences. The TCRdist pipeline was used in a later analysis to assign CDR3 sequences and most-parsimonious VDJ recombination scenarios. In a later analysis, every TCR beta chain was defined by the combination of its CDR3 amino acid sequence and its V-gene family, and reads without a unique V-gene family were dropped. In a later analysis, 450 to 600 highly shared, low-generation-probability nucleotide sequences were removed to address suspected cross-contamination and a sequencing artifact. A later analysis calculated a clonal expansion index for each public chain from normalized within-repertoire ranks of inferred template counts. In a later analysis, generation probabilities were computed with a VDJ recombination model fitted to out-of-frame rearrangements, and the resulting probabilities were checked against IGoR. A later analysis scored TCR-TCR, TCR-HLA and TCR-CMV co-occurrence with hypergeometric tests, applying a repertoire-size bias correction to TCR pairs. False discovery rates were estimated in a later analysis by permuting HLA or CMV assignments 20 times. A later analysis grouped co-occurring TCRs with DBSCAN, adding TCRdist sequence similarity when clustering within HLA-allele-positive subsets. Repertoires with fewer than 30,000 or more than 120,000 public chains were left out of co-occurrence clustering, as were five repertoires with anomalous nucleotide sharing. Drawn from immuneACCESS, this table holds only the in-frame rearrangements with V and J called that TCRdb kept. Clones are partly lost; checked studies trace under half to an unresolved V gene and leave the rest unexplained. From that table come the V and J calls and clone size; the DNA was used to work out D and trimming. Counted in this sample were roughly 150,000 clones; around 72% of them appeared once. Of the sample, 2.1% falls within the top ten clones.

Sequenced sample: PBMCs. The TCR sequence derives from a man between 40 and 49 years old in good health and CMV-seronegative. The chain employs TRBV7-2 and TRBJ2-1, and 9 junctional nucleotides match TRBD2. The CDR3 has the sequence CASSPRVSGRGYEQFF. Read as DNA, the sequence is TGTGCCAGCAGCCCCAGAGTTAGCGGGAGAGGCTATGAGCAGTTCTTC.